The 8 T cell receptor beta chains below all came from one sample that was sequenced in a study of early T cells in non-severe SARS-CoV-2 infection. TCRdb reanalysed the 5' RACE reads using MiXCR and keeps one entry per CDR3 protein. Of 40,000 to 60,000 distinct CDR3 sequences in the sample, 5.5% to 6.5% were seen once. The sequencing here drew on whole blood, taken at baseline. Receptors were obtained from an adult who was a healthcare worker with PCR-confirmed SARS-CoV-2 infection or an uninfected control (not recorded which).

The CDR3 loop is CSAREDRVNQPQHF. DNA of the CDR3: TGCAGTGCTAGAGAGGACAGAGTAAATCAGCCCCAGCATTTT. The chain is built from TRBV20-1 and TRBJ1-5; possible D gene TRBD1, 6 bases. V gave up 0 bases and J gave up 4 bases, with 10 bases separating them. The length of the CDR3 is 14 residues. Germline V CDR1 and CDR2: DFQATT, SNEGSKA (reference sequence).

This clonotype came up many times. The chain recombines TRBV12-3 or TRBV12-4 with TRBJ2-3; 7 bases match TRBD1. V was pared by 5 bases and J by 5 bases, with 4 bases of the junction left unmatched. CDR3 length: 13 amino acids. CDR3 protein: CASSTAGGDTQYF. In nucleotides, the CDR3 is TGTGCCAGCAGTACAGCAGGGGGAGATACGCAGTATTTT.

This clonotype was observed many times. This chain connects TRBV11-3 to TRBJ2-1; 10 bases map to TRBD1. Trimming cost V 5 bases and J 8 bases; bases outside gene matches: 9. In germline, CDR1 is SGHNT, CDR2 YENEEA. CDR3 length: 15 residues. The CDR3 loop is CASSLGQGVSDEQFF. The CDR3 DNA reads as TGTGCCAGCAGCCTCGGACAGGGGGTTTCGGATGAGCAGTTCTTC.

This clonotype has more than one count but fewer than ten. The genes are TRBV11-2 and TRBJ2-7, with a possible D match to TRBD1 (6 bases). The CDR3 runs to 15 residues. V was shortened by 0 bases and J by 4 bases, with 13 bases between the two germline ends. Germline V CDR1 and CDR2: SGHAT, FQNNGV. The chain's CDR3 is CASSLDQGRGYEQYF. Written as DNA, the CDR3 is TGTGCCAGCAGCTTAGATCAGGGCAGGGGTTACGAGCAGTACTTC.

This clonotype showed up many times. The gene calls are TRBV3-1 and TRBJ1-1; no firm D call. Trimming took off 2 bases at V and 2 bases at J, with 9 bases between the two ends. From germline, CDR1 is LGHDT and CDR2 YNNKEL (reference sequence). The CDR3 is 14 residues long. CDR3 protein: CASSQSVGNTEAFF. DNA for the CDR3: TGTGCCAGCAGCCAATCTGTCGGCAACACTGAAGCTTTCTTT.

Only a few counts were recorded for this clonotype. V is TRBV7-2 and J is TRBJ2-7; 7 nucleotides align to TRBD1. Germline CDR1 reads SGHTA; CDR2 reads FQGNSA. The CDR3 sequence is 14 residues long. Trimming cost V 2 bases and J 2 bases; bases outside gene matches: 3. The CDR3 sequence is CASSLSRGPYEQYF. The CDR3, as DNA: TGTGCCAGCAGCTTATCTAGGGGGCCCTACGAGCAGTACTTC.

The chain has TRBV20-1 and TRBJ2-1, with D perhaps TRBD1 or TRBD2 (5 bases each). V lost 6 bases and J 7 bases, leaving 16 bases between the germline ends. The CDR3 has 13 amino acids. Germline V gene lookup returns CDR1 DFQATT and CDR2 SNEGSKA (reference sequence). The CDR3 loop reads CSARDRLRNEQFF. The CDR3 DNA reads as TGCAGTGCCCGGGACCGGCTCAGGAATGAGCAGTTCTTC.

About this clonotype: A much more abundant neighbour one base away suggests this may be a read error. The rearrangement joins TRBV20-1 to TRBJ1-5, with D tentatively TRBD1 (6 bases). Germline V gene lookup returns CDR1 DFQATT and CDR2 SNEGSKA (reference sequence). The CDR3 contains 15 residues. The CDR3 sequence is CRAKRGRGFGQPQHF. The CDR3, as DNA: TGCCGTGCTAAGAGGGGCAGGGGATTTGGTCAGCCCCAGCATTTT.